Listed here are 9 T cell receptor beta chains from one sample, sequenced in a study of T cell responses to AZD1222 COVID-19 vaccine. Profiled with immunoSEQ multiplex PCR; TCRdb holds only in-frame clones, not every one. The data hold approximately 83,000 clones, with 90% to 95% observed a single time. The material sequenced was peripheral blood, taken on day 0 of MenACWY control vaccination. The receptors stem from an adult in good health.

This clone appeared once. The chain uses TRBV7-9 and TRBJ2-7, with 7 positions matching TRBD1. Trimming removed 3 bases from V and 6 bases from J; junction bases left unmatched: 5. Germline V gives CDR1 SEHNR, CDR2 FQNEAQ (reference sequence). This CDR3 region has 13 residues. DNA for the CDR3: TGTGCCAGCAGCTTCGGGACAGCTGGCGAGCAGTACTTC. This encodes CASSFGTAGEQYF. The complete variable domain, with remaining parts taken from reference TRBV7-9 and TRBJ2-7, reads DTGVSQNPRHKITKRGQNVTFRCDPISEHNRLYWYRQTLGQGPEFLTYFQNEAQLEKSRLLSDRFSAERPKGSFSTLEIQRTEQGDSAMYLCASSFGTAGEQYFGPGTRLTVT.

This chain joins TRBV19 and TRBJ2-2, with 9 bases fitting TRBD1. V was clipped by 6 bases and J by 4 bases; unmatched bases: 9. This CDR3 is built from 16 residues. Germline-derived CDR1 and CDR2 are LNHDA and SQIVND (reference sequence). The CDR3 protein is CASRFLQGAGTGELFF. As DNA, the CDR3 is TGTGCCAGTAGATTCCTACAGGGGGCGGGCACCGGGGAGCTGTTTTTT.

This chain links TRBV5-4 with TRBJ1-5; D remains ambiguous. The V gene's germline CDR1 is SGHNT and CDR2 YYREEE (reference sequence). There are 12 residues in the CDR3. Trimming took 0 bases from V and 5 from J, leaving 3 bases between them. The CDR3 nucleotides read TGTGCCAGCAGCTTGGAGGATCAGCCCCAGCATTTT. This translates into CASSLEDQPQHF.

This chain uses TRBV11-2 with TRBJ2-7; D is unresolved. The CDR3 contains 11 residues. Trimming removed 3 bases at V and 6 bases at J, with 6 bases between. Germline V gene lookup returns CDR1 SGHAT and CDR2 FQNNGV. CDR3: CASSFLGEQYF. CDR3 DNA sequence: TGTGCCAGCAGCTTTCTGGGCGAGCAGTACTTC. The entire variable domain, with the rest obtained from reference TRBV11-2 and TRBJ2-7, is as follows: EAGVAQSPRYKIIEKRQSVAFWCNPISGHATLYWYQQILGQGPKLLIQFQNNGVVDDSQLPKDRFSAERLKGVDSTLKIQPAKLEDSAVYLCASSFLGEQYFGPGTRLTVT.

The chain has TRBV7-8 and TRBJ2-1; 9 positions agree with TRBD1. Germline V gene sequence: CDR1 SGHVS, CDR2 FQNEAQ. This CDR3 comprises 14 residues. Unmatched junction bases numbered 3, after V lost 2 bases and J lost 7 bases. Here the CDR3 DNA reads TGTGCCAGCAGCTTAACGACAGGGGGGAATGAGCAGTTCTTC. This sequence encodes CASSLTTGGNEQFF.

This clone was detected once. The DNA for the CDR3 is TGCGCCAGCAGCCAAGATAACACCGGGGAGCTGTTTTTT. Translation gives CASSQDNTGELFF. This chain uses TRBV4-1 with TRBJ2-2; D gene unclear. The CDR3 sequence is 13 residues long. The ends were cut back, 0 bases at V and 2 bases at J, with 1 base in the middle. Per the germline V gene, CDR1 is MGHRA and CDR2 is YSYEKL.

The rearrangement links TRBV27 to TRBJ1-1; unclear D gene. V was shortened by 6 bases and J by 1 base, with 9 bases between the two germline ends. Germline CDR1 MNHEY, CDR2 SMNVEV (reference sequence). The CDR3 runs 13 residues. CDR3 in amino acids: CASRVDGNTEAFF. Here the CDR3 DNA reads TGTGCCAGCAGGGTAGACGGGAACACTGAAGCTTTCTTT.

This chain links TRBV11-2 with TRBJ2-5; D ambiguous. Trimming removed 3 bases at V and 1 base at J, with 9 bases between. Germline CDR1 SGHAT, CDR2 FQNNGV. This CDR3 region has 14 residues. The CDR3 sequence is CASSFQQPQETQYF. The CDR3 DNA sequence: TGTGCCAGCAGCTTCCAACAGCCCCAAGAGACCCAGTACTTC. Supplemented by reference TRBV11-2 and TRBJ2-5, the full variable domain reads EAGVAQSPRYKIIEKRQSVAFWCNPISGHATLYWYQQILGQGPKLLIQFQNNGVVDDSQLPKDRFSAERLKGVDSTLKIQPAKLEDSAVYLCASSFQQPQETQYFGPGTRLLVL.

The V call is TRBV30, the J call TRBJ1-5; TRBD1 matches at 8 bases. The CDR3 loop spans 16 amino acids. J was trimmed by 3 bases and V by 2 bases; bases with no gene match: 9. Per the germline V gene, CDR1 is GTSNPN and CDR2 is SVGIG (reference sequence). CDR3 region: CAWSRPGQAFNQPQHF. The CDR3 DNA reads as TGTGCCTGGAGTAGACCGGGACAGGCCTTCAATCAGCCCCAGCATTTT.